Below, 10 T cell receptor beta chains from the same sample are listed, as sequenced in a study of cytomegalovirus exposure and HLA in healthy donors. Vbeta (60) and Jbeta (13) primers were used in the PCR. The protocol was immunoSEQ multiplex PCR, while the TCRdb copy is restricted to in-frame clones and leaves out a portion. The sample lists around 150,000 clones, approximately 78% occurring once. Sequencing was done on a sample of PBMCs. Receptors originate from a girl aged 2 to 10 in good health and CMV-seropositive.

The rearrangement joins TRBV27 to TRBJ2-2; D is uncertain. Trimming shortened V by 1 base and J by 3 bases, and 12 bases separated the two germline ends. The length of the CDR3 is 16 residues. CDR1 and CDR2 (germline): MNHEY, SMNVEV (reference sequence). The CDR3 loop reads CASSLFVVPDTGELFF. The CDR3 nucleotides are TGTGCCAGCAGTTTATTTGTAGTTCCCGACACCGGGGAGCTGTTTTTT.

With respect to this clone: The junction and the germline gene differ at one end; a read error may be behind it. The CDR3 region has the DNA TGTTCCAGCAGCCGAGCCGATCGAAAACTGTTTTTT. This encodes CSSSRADRKLFF. The chain joins TRBV7-9 to TRBJ1-4, with D unresolved. CDR1 and CDR2 (germline): SEHNR, FQNEAQ (reference sequence). CDR3 size: 12 residues.

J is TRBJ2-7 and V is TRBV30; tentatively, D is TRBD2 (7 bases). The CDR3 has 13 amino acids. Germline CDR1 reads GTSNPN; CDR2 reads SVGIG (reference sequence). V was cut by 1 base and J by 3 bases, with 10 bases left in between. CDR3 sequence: CAWSEGGDYEQYF. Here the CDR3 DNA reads TGTGCCTGGAGTGAGGGGGGGGACTACGAGCAGTACTTC.

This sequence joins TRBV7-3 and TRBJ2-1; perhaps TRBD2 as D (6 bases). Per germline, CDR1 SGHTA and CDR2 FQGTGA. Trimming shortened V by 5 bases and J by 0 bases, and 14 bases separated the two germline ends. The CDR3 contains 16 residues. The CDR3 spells CASSQSRGSSYNEQFF. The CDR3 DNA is TGTGCCAGCAGCCAGTCCCGGGGGAGCTCCTACAATGAGCAGTTCTTC.

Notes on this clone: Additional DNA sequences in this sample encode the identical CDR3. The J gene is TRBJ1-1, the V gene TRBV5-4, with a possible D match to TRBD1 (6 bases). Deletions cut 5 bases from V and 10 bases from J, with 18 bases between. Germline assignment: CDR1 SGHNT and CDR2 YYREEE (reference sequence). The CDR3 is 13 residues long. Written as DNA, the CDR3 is TGTGCCAGCAGTTTACAGACAGGAGTAGGAGCTTTCTTT. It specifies CASSLQTGVGAFF.

CDR3 DNA sequence: TGTGCCAGCTCACCTTCACTCGGTGGTGAGCAGTTCTTC. Protein sequence: CASSPSLGGEQFF. This rearrangement joins TRBV18 to TRBJ2-1; D remains ambiguous. This CDR3 is 13 amino acids long. V was clipped by 3 bases and J by 9 bases, with 12 bases between them. CDR1 and CDR2 from the germline V gene are KGHSH and LQKENI.

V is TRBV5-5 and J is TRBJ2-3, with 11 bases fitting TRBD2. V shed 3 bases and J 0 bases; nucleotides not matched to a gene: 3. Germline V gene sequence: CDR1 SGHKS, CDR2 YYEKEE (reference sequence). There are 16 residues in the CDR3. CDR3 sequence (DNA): TGTGCCAGCAGCTCGGGACTAGCGGAAAGCACAGATACGCAGTATTTT. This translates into CASSSGLAESTDTQYF.

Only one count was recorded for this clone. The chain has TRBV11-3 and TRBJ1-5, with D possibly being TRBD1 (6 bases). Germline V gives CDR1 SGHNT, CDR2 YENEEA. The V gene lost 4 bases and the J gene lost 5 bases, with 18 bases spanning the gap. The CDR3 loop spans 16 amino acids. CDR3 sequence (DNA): TGTGCCAGCAGCTGTAACCGGGACACAGGCTATCAGCCCCAGCATTTT. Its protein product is CASSCNRDTGYQPQHF.

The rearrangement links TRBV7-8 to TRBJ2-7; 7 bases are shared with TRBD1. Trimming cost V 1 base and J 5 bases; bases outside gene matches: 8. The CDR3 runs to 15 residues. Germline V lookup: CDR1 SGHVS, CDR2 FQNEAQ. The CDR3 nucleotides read TGTGCCAGCAGCTTAGGGGTTAGGGGGCTTAACGAGCAGTACTTC. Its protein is CASSLGVRGLNEQYF.

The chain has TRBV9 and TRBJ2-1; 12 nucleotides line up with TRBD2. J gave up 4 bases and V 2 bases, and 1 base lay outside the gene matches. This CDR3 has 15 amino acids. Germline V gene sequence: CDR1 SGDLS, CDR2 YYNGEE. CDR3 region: CASSVGLAGYNEQFF. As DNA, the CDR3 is TGTGCCAGCAGCGTCGGACTAGCGGGATACAATGAGCAGTTCTTC.